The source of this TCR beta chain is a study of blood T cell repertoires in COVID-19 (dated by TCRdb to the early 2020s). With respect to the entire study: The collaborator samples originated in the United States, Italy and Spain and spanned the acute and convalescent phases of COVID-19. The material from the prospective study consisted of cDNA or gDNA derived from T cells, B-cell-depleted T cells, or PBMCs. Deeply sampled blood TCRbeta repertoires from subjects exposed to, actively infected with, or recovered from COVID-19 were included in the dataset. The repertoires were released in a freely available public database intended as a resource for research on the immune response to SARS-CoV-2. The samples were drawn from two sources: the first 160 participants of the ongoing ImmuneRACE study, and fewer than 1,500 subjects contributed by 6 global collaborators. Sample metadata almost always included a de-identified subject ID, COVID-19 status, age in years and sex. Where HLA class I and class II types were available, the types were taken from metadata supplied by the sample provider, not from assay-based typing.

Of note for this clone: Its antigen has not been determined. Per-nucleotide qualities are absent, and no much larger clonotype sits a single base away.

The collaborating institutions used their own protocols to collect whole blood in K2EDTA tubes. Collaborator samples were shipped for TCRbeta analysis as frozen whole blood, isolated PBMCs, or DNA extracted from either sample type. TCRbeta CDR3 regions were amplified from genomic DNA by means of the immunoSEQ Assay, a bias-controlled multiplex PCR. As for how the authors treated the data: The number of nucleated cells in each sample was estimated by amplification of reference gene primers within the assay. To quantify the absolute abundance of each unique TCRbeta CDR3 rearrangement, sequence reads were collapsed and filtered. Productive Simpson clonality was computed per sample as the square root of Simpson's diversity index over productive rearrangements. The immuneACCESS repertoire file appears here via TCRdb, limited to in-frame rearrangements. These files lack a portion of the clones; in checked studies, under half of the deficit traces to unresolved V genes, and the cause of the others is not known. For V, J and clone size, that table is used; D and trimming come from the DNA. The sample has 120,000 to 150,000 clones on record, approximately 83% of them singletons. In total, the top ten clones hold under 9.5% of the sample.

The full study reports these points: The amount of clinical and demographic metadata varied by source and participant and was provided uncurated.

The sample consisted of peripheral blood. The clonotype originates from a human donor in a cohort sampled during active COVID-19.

The bases read TGTGCCAGCAGTTTATCCGGGGACAGGGGAGACACCATATATTTT. The encoded protein is CASSLSGDRGDTIYF. The V and J segments used are TRBV27 and TRBJ1-3, with 10 bases aligning to TRBD1. As encoded in the germline V gene (reference sequence), CDR1 is MNHEY while CDR2 is SMNVEV. From the cysteine through the phenylalanine, the CDR3 covers 15 amino acids. Only CDR3 DNA is held: 45 bases, read in frame from base 1. V loses 0 bases at its end and J loses 8 bases; junction bases beyond the gene matches: 4.